Listed here is a single T cell receptor (beta chain). The data are from a study of T cell responses to AZD1222 COVID-19 vaccine. The protocol was immunoSEQ multiplex PCR, while the TCRdb copy is restricted to in-frame clones and leaves out a portion. The profile covers about 140,000 clones, with 75% to 90% appearing a single time and roughly 1.7% taken by the ten largest. The clonotype comes from an adult in good health. The starting material was peripheral blood, obtained on day 0 of AZD1222 vaccination.

The CDR3 bases are TGTGCCAGCAGGTTGACAGGGGGGTTCGAGACCCAGTACTTC. It yields the protein CASRLTGGFETQYF. V gene TRBV11-1 combines with J gene TRBJ2-5; 9 positions agree with TRBD1. This CDR3 spans 14 amino acids. The germline CDR1 and CDR2 sequences are SGHAT and FQDESV (reference sequence). Trimming at V came to 6 bases and at J to 5 bases, leaving 7 bases not matched to a gene. Complete variable domain (other parts from reference TRBV11-1 and TRBJ2-5): EAEVAQSPRYKITEKSQAVAFWCDPISGHATLYWYRQILGQGPELLVQFQDESVVDDSQLPKDRFSAERLKGVDSTLKIQPAELGDSAMYLCASRLTGGFETQYFGPGTRLLVL.